This TCR beta chain emerged from a study of OX40 agonist ivuxolimab in advanced cancers. Overall study context: Head and neck, renal cell, melanoma or hepatocellular carcinoma were the cancers that dose-escalation patients had.

V lost 9 bases and J lost 2; bases outside the gene matches: 3. The germline gives CDR1 ENHRY, CDR2 SYGVKD. The CDR3 has 13 residues. Remarks on this clone: Its target is unknown.

The cohort excluded patients with autoimmune disease history or systemic immunosuppression. This table comes from immunoSEQ multiplex PCR, and its TCRdb copy is limited to in-frame clones, with some not included. This table has tens of thousands of clones, around 87% appearing once. The study's findings and limits: Clonal expansion from baseline to week 6 occurred in both CD4+ and CD8+ T cells.

The sample was CD4+ or CD8+ T cells sorted from blood, taken in a trial of the OX40 agonist ivuxolimab. The source of this sequence is an adult with an advanced solid tumor such as melanoma, head and neck, liver or kidney cancer. This chain connects TRBV10-3 to TRBJ2-1; 8 nucleotides agree with TRBD1. For the CDR3, the DNA is TGTGCCATGGGGACAGGTACCTACAATGAGCAGTTCTTC. As protein: CAMGTGTYNEQFF.